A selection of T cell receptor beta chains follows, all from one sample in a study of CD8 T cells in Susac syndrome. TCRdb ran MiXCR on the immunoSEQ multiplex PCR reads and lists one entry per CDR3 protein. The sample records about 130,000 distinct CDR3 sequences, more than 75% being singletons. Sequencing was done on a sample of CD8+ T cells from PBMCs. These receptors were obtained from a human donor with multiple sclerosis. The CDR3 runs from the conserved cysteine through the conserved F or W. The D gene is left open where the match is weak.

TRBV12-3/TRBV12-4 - CASSPVYSNQPQHF
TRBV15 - CATSRHREATNIQYF
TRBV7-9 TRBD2 CASSLVERGPSHEQYF
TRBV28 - CASSLMIGTTVNNQPQHF
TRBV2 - CASSSGAEAFF
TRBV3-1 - CASSQFFGRNYEQYF
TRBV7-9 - CASSSPLESSGYTF
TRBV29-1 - CSVEDRENYGYTF
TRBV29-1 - CSGLRDTAEAFF
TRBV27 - CASSPRQPLNQPQHF
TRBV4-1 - CASSPPRGDRTQYF
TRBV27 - CASVLAPNYGYTF
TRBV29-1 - CSVAGDGYTF
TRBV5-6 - CASLPWGGYSYEQYF
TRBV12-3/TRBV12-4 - CASSFSTIRIAEAFF
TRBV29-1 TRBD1 CSVDGWDRDRVYEQYF
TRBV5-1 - CASWEQHIYGYTF
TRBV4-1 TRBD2 CASSQVAGGPKGETQYF
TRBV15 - CATSIQRVYNEQFF
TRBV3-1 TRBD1 CASSPGTGREKLFF
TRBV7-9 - CASSLGGGGFDTEAFF
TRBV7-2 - CASSLGFGGEAFF
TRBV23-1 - CASSQLSPKFPFLNTEAFF
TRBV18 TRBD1 CASSPGQSPEQYF